The rows below give T cell receptor beta chains drawn from one sample of a study of a mutant IDH1 vaccine in newly diagnosed glioma. Antigens of these TCRs are unknown. The protocol was immunoSEQ multiplex PCR, while the TCRdb copy is restricted to in-frame clones and leaves out a portion. The sample lists around 26,000 clones; around 70% were seen once. The starting material was peripheral blood mononuclear cells (PBMCs), obtained from a glioma patient whose treatment included an IDH1 peptide vaccine. The origin of the receptors is a man between 18 and 29 years old with glioma. Some clones in this sample may be carry-over from other donors' samples. Each CDR3 is given with its conserved first and last residue. The order of the fields is CDR3 protein, J gene, V gene, clone size. Clone size is not always given. Where it is, it says once, few, many or a class for expanded clones.

CDR3: CASSLRDRGFFEQFF
J: TRBJ2-1
V: TRBV13
size: .

CDR3: CASSLGYLSGGLDTQYF
J: TRBJ2-3
V: TRBV11-2
size: .

CDR3: CASSDGGQQPQHF
J: TRBJ1-5
V: TRBV10-2
size: .

CDR3: CASSWGQGGNTEAFF
J: TRBJ1-1
V: TRBV6-5
size: .

CDR3: CASSELGQYEQYF
J: TRBJ2-7
V: TRBV6-1
size: .

CDR3: CASSARGQYYGYTF
J: TRBJ1-2
V: TRBV9
size: .

CDR3: CASSIERDYGYTF
J: TRBJ1-2
V: TRBV19
size: .

CDR3: CASSPDSYEQYF
J: TRBJ2-7
V: TRBV18
size: .

CDR3: CASSATGSTIYF
J: TRBJ1-3
V: TRBV7-2
size: .

CDR3: CASSQGGELFF
J: TRBJ2-2
V: TRBV4-1
size: .

CDR3: CASSPNYGGTQYF
J: TRBJ2-3
V: TRBV7-9
size: .

CDR3: CASSEGPGLRAVKPQHF
J: TRBJ1-5
V: TRBV6-1
size: .

CDR3: CASSIGQGERTPEAFF
J: TRBJ1-1
V: TRBV11-3
size: .

CDR3: CASSSSSRGGYEQYF
J: TRBJ2-7
V: TRBV11-1
size: .

CDR3: CASTSLGELSYEQYF
J: TRBJ2-7
V: TRBV28
size: .

CDR3: CSVGGVPQYF
J: TRBJ2-3
V: TRBV29-1
size: .

CDR3: CASSSFSGNQPQHF
J: TRBJ1-5
V: TRBV7-2
size: few

CDR3: CATSREAKRDTQYF
J: TRBJ2-3
V: TRBV15
size: .

CDR3: CASTNFQGDPDNEQFF
J: TRBJ2-1
V: TRBV6-6
size: once

CDR3: CAWRYYMAGNTIYF
J: TRBJ1-3
V: TRBV30
size: .

CDR3: CAWRRAGTGGSEQYF
J: TRBJ2-7
V: TRBV30
size: .

CDR3: CASSSQGSRETQYF
J: TRBJ2-5
V: TRBV5-4
size: .

CDR3: CASSRTGGVDSNQPQHF
J: TRBJ1-5
V: TRBV7-8
size: .

CDR3: CASSLATPNTEAFF
J: TRBJ1-1
V: TRBV5-1
size: .

CDR3: CASSQRTGLEAFF
J: TRBJ1-1
V: TRBV4-2
size: .

CDR3: CASSDSGTGAYEQYF
J: TRBJ2-7
V: TRBV28
size: .

CDR3: CASSTDSNYGYTF
J: TRBJ1-2
V: TRBV5-1
size: .

CDR3: CATGFGTDREAFF
J: TRBJ1-1
V: TRBV7-9
size: .

CDR3: CASSPGSTGELFF
J: TRBJ2-2
V: TRBV18
size: .

CDR3: CASHSSGVAYGYTF
J: TRBJ1-2
V: TRBV5-1
size: .

CDR3: CASSPGQYYGYTF
J: TRBJ1-2
V: TRBV6-5
size: .

CDR3: CASSTQGANTGELFF
J: TRBJ2-2
V: TRBV2
size: .

CDR3: CASSPGTPTDTQYF
J: TRBJ2-3
V: TRBV7-6
size: .

CDR3: CASTGGRATGELFF
J: TRBJ2-2
V: TRBV6-6
size: .

CDR3: CASSLGGLGTDTQYF
J: TRBJ2-3
V: TRBV7-2
size: .

CDR3: CASLLGGTTEAFF
J: TRBJ1-1
V: TRBV5-4
size: .

CDR3: CASSQSGAAPVYNEQFF
J: TRBJ2-1
V: TRBV23-1
size: .

CDR3: CASSERISGANVLTF
J: TRBJ2-6
V: TRBV28
size: .

CDR3: CASSRGLLGEQYF
J: TRBJ2-7
V: TRBV7-3
size: .

CDR3: CASSLGGTTTKNIQYF
J: TRBJ2-4
V: TRBV5-1
size: .

CDR3: CASSQGRGVLYEQYF
J: TRBJ2-7
V: TRBV4-3
size: .

CDR3: CSGQTKPGQLVWETQYF
J: TRBJ2-5
V: TRBV29-1
size: .

CDR3: CASSHEGNQPQHF
J: TRBJ1-5
V: TRBV19
size: few

CDR3: CASSSEDRGPGNTIYF
J: TRBJ1-3
V: TRBV7-8
size: few

CDR3: CASSHTGRDQPQHF
J: TRBJ1-5
V: TRBV7-2
size: .

CDR3: CASSDGRGGGTEAFF
J: TRBJ1-1
V: TRBV2
size: .

CDR3: CASRKRVLTEAFF
J: TRBJ1-1
V: TRBV6-5
size: .

CDR3: CASSLAGERGTEAFF
J: TRBJ1-1
V: TRBV5-1
size: .

CDR3: CASSKENTGELFF
J: TRBJ2-2
V: TRBV27
size: .

CDR3: CASSRGGEANYGYTF
J: TRBJ1-2
V: TRBV14
size: .

CDR3: CASTTGANTEAFF
J: TRBJ1-1
V: TRBV27
size: few

CDR3: CASSLASGTGSEKLFF
J: TRBJ1-4
V: TRBV7-2
size: .